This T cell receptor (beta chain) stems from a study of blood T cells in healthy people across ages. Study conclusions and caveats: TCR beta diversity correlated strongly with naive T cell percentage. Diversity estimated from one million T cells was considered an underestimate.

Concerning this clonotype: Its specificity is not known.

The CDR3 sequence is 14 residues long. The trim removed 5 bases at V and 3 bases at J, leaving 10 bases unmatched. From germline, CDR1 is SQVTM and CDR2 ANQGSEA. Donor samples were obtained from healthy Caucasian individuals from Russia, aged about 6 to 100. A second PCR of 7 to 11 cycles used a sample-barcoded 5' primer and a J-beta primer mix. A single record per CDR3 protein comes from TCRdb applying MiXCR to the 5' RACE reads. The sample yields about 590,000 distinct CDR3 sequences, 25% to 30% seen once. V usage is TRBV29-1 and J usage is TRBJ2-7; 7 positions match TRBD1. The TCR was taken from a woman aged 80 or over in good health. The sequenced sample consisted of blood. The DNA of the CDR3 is TGCAGCGTTACCCAGCCCCACAGGGGCTACGAGCAGTACTTC. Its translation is CSVTQPHRGYEQYF.